Listed here are 20 T cell receptor beta chains from one sample, sequenced in a study of T cell changes during pregnancy in multiple sclerosis. Profiling relied on immunoSEQ multiplex PCR, and the TCRdb table lists in-frame clones only, not all of them. This sample has roughly 99,000 clones, with roughly 92% found just once. The material was peripheral blood, obtained in the third trimester of pregnancy. These receptors came from a female donor in good health, enrolled as a control in a pregnancy study.

The chain employs TRBV5-4 and TRBJ1-5; D uncertain. Germline loops: CDR1 SGHNT, CDR2 YYREEE (reference sequence). Trimming stripped 0 bases from V and 6 bases from J, with 13 bases between. The CDR3 totals 15 residues. The CDR3 DNA reads as TGTGCCAGCAGCTTGGGGACTGGGGAGGGTCAGCCCCAGCATTTT. Translated: CASSLGTGEGQPQHF.

Points on this clone: Other DNA sequences from this sample encode an identical CDR3 as well. The V call is TRBV7-2, the J call TRBJ1-6; unclear D gene. This CDR3 has 12 residues. Germline CDR1 SGHTA, CDR2 FQGNSA. Trimming removed 5 bases at V and 4 bases at J, with 3 bases between. CDR3 sequence reads: CASSPYNSPLHF. The CDR3 nucleotides read TGTGCCAGCAGCCCATATAATTCACCCCTCCACTTT.

The chain carries TRBV15 and TRBJ2-7; 11 bases map to TRBD1. Germline loops: CDR1 LNHNV, CDR2 YYDKDF (reference sequence). The CDR3 extends over 14 amino acids. V lost 2 bases to trimming and J lost 5 bases; unmatched junction nucleotides: 2. The CDR3 is CATSRWTGGNEQYF. The CDR3 DNA reads TGTGCCACCAGCAGATGGACAGGGGGCAACGAGCAGTACTTC.

CDR3 region: CAWSRGSGNTIYF. As DNA, the CDR3 is TGTGCCTGGAGTAGAGGCTCTGGAAACACCATATATTTT. The chain joins TRBV30 to TRBJ1-3; D is ambiguous. The CDR3 runs to 13 residues. Germline V gene lookup returns CDR1 GTSNPN and CDR2 SVGIG (reference sequence). V lost 2 bases, J lost 0 bases, and 5 bases lay in between. Full variable domain (rest looked up from reference TRBV30 and TRBJ1-3): SQTIHQWPATLVQPVGSPLSLECTVEGTSNPNLYWYRQAAGRGLQLLFYSVGIGQISSEVPQNLSASRPQDRQFILSSKKLLLSDSGFYLCAWSRGSGNTIYFGEGSWLTVV.

This chain connects TRBV27 to TRBJ1-5; weak D call: TRBD1 (6 bases). Germline-derived CDR1 and CDR2 are MNHEY and SMNVEV (reference sequence). This CDR3 is 14 amino acids long. V shed 6 bases and J shed 4 bases, with 13 bases lying between them. CDR3 DNA sequence: TGTGCCAGCAGAAAAATCCAGGGGAATCAGCCCCAGCATTTT. Residues: CASRKIQGNQPQHF.

V and J are TRBV4-2 and TRBJ2-4; D might be TRBD1 (6 bases). The CDR3 has 16 residues. V dropped 1 base and J dropped 0 bases, with 10 bases sitting between them. Germline-derived CDR1 and CDR2 are LGHNA and YNFKEQ. DNA for the CDR3: TGTGCCAGCAGCCAAGCAGGGGCACTAGCCAAAAACATTCAGTACTTC. Its protein product is CASSQAGALAKNIQYF.

This clone was seen once. The chain employs TRBV30 and TRBJ2-5; no definite D call. V dropped 8 bases and J dropped 2 bases, with 15 bases sitting between them. The CDR3 runs to 13 residues. Germline V gene sequence: CDR1 GTSNPN, CDR2 SVGIG (reference sequence). The CDR3 loop is CARSFHKQETQYF. The CDR3 DNA reads TGTGCCAGATCGTTTCACAAACAAGAGACCCAGTACTTC.

The sample holds a few counts of this clone. The chain combines TRBV6-6 with TRBJ2-7, with D possibly matching TRBD1 (6 bases). Trimming removed 5 bases at V and 3 bases at J, with 14 bases between. The CDR3 consists of 14 residues. Germline V CDR1 and CDR2: MNHNY, SVGAGI (reference sequence). CDR3 sequence (DNA): TGTGCCAGCAGTGCCCCAGGGGCAGACTACGAGCAGTACTTC. It encodes CASSAPGADYEQYF.

This rearrangement joins TRBV19 to TRBJ2-1; 7 nucleotides agree with TRBD1. CDR1 and CDR2 from the germline V gene are LNHDA and SQIVND (reference sequence). The CDR3 contains 14 residues. The trim removed 9 bases at V and 1 base at J, leaving 6 bases unmatched. For the CDR3, the DNA is TGTGCCAGCGGACAGGCTAGATCCTACAATGAGCAGTTCTTC. Residues: CASGQARSYNEQFF. The full variable domain, its missing parts supplied by reference TRBV19 and TRBJ2-1, is DGGITQSPKYLFRKEGQNVTLSCEQNLNHDAMYWYRQDPGQGLRLIYYSQIVNDFQKGDIAEGYSVSREKKESFPLTVTSAQKNPTAFYLCASGQARSYNEQFFGPGTRLTVL.

This sequence joins TRBV19 and TRBJ2-4; TRBD1 matches 7 bases. V dropped 2 bases and J dropped 6; count of bases not matched to a gene: 4. The germline V gene encodes CDR1 LNHDA and CDR2 SQIVND (reference sequence). The CDR3 extends over 14 amino acids. The CDR3 spells CASSIRGGRNIQYF. In DNA, the CDR3 is TGTGCCAGTAGTATAAGAGGGGGCCGAAACATTCAGTACTTC.

The chain recombines TRBV6-1 with TRBJ2-7, with D perhaps matching TRBD2 (5 bases). The CDR3 loop spans 16 amino acids. V was trimmed by 2 bases and J by 6 bases, leaving 20 bases between them. Germline loops: CDR1 MNHNS, CDR2 SASEGT. The CDR3 loop is CASSELDRELSSEQYF. The CDR3 bases are TGTGCCAGCAGTGAATTAGATCGGGAACTCAGCTCCGAGCAGTACTTC.

This chain connects TRBV7-3 to TRBJ2-2; D is possibly TRBD2 (6 bases). Per germline, CDR1 SGHTA and CDR2 FQGTGA. Between the trimmed V and J ends, which lost 4 bases and 3 bases, there was a span of 12 bases. This CDR3 is 15 amino acids long. CDR3 in amino acids: CASSSSSGDTGELFF. Written as DNA, the CDR3 is TGTGCCAGCAGCTCCTCCTCGGGGGACACCGGGGAGCTGTTTTTT.

This rearrangement joins TRBV28 to TRBJ2-1; TRBD2 matches 14 bases. The germline V gene encodes CDR1 MDHEN and CDR2 SYDVKM. V dropped 1 base and J dropped 4; count of bases not matched to a gene: 12. This CDR3 contains 20 residues. CDR3 protein: CASSLFGTSGGQTIYNEQFF. Written as DNA, the CDR3 is TGTGCCAGCAGTTTATTCGGGACTAGCGGGGGCCAAACAATATACAATGAGCAGTTCTTC.

This clone was seen only once. CDR3 protein: CASSVGAAGVREQYF. The DNA of the CDR3 is TGTGCCAGCAGCGTAGGGGCAGCCGGGGTGCGGGAGCAGTACTTC. The chain joins TRBV9 to TRBJ2-7, with D possibly being TRBD2 (5 bases). The CDR3 is made up of 15 amino acids. V was pared by 0 bases and J by 7 bases, with 17 bases between. Looked up from germline, CDR1 is SGDLS and CDR2 is YYNGEE.

The chain is built from TRBV19 and TRBJ2-7, with 9 nucleotides matching TRBD1. The CDR3 is 14 residues long. J lost 0 bases, V lost 6 bases, and 3 bases had no gene match. The germline gives CDR1 LNHDA, CDR2 SQIVND (reference sequence). The DNA of the CDR3 is TGTGCCAGTAGACGGGACAGGGTCTCCTACGAGCAGTACTTC. As protein: CASRRDRVSYEQYF.

The V call is TRBV11-3, the J call TRBJ2-1, with D uncertain. Trimming stripped 4 bases from V and 4 bases from J, with 11 bases between. CDR3 length: 14 amino acids. Germline-derived CDR1 and CDR2 are SGHNT and YENEEA. The CDR3 loop is CASSSLAVYNEQFF. For the CDR3, the DNA is TGTGCCAGCAGCTCCTTAGCAGTTTACAATGAGCAGTTCTTC.

J is TRBJ2-7 and V is TRBV5-4; TRBD1 matches 8 bases. CDR3 size: 15 residues. Trimming cost V 2 bases and J 2 bases; bases outside gene matches: 6. The germline CDR1 and CDR2 sequences are SGHNT and YYREEE (reference sequence). CDR3 DNA: TGTGCCAGCAGCTTACTGACAGGGGCTGCCTACGAGCAGTACTTC. Protein: CASSLLTGAAYEQYF.

To note about this clone: Additional DNA sequences in this sample encode the identical CDR3. This chain connects TRBV6-1 to TRBJ1-1; D gene ambiguous. Per the germline V gene, CDR1 is MNHNS and CDR2 is SASEGT. Trimming pared 6 bases from V and 4 bases from J, leaving 12 bases between. The length of the CDR3 is 13 residues. The CDR3 nucleotides read TGTGCCAGCAGCGAAACAATACGCACTGAAGCTTTCTTT. It yields the protein CASSETIRTEAFF.

V and J are TRBV5-5 and TRBJ1-5; D might be TRBD1 (5 bases). CDR3 length: 17 residues. CDR1 and CDR2 from the germline V gene are SGHKS and YYEKEE (reference sequence). V was pared by 2 bases and J by 0 bases, with 15 bases between. The CDR3 spells CASSFDSSFYSNQPQHF. CDR3 DNA: TGTGCCAGCAGCTTTGACAGTTCTTTCTATAGCAATCAGCCCCAGCATTTT.

This chain uses TRBV7-9 with TRBJ2-2; TRBD1 is a possible D gene (6 bases). The V and J ends lost 0 bases and 2 bases respectively, with 13 bases between them. Germline CDR1 is SEHNR and CDR2 is FQNEAQ (reference sequence). CDR3 length equals 17 residues. CDR3 DNA sequence: TGTGCCAGCAGCTTAGCAGGACAGTCCTTTAACACCGGGGAGCTGTTTTTT. This gives the protein CASSLAGQSFNTGELFF.